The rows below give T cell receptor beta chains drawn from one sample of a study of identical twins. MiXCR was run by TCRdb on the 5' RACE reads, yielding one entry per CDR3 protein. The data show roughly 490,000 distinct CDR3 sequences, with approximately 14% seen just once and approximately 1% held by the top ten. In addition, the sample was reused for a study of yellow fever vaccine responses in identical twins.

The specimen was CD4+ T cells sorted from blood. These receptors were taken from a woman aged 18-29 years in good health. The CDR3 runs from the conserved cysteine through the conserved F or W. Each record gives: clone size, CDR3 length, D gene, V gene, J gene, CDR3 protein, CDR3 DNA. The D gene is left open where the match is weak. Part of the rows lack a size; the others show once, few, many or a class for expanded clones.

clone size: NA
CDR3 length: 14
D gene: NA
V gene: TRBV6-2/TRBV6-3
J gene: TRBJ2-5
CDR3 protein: CASSRAGRQETQYF
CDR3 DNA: TGTGCCAGCAGTAGGGCGGGGCGCCAAGAGACCCAGTACTTC

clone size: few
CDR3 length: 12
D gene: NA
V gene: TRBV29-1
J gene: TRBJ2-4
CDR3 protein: CSVEGGKNIQYF
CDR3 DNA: TGCAGCGTTGAAGGGGGCAAAAACATTCAGTACTTC

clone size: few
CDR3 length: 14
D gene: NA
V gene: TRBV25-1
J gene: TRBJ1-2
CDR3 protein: CASSISPGPGGYTF
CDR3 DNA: TGTGCCAGCAGTATCTCACCCGGGCCTGGTGGCTACACCTTC

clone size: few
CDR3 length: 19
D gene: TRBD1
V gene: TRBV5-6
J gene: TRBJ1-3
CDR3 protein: CASSLEFGQGVISGNTIYF
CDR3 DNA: TGTGCCAGCAGCTTGGAATTTGGACAGGGGGTGATCTCTGGAAACACCATATATTTT

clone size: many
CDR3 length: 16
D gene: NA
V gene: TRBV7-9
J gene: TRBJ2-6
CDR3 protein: CASSLVLSSGANVLTF
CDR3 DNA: TGTGCCAGCAGCTTAGTTCTGAGCTCTGGGGCCAACGTCCTGACTTTC

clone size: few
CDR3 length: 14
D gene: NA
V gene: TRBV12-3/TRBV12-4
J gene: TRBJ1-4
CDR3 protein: CASSFWGFNEKLFF
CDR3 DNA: TGTGCCAGCAGTTTTTGGGGTTTTAATGAAAAACTGTTTTTT

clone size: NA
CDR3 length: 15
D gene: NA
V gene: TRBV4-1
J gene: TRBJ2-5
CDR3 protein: CASSQGRAVRETQYF
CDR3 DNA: TGCGCCAGCAGCCAGGGTAGGGCGGTGAGAGAGACCCAGTACTTC

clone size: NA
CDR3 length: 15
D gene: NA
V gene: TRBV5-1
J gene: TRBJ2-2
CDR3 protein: CASSPSRGSTGELFF
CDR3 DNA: TGCGCCAGCAGCCCGTCCCGAGGTTCAACCGGGGAGCTGTTTTTT

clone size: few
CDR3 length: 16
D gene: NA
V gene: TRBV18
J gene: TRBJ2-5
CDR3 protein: CASSPRMGTTKETQYF
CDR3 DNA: TGTGCCAGCTCACCAAGGATGGGAACTACTAAAGAGACCCAGTACTTC

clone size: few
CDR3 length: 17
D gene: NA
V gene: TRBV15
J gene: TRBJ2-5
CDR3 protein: CATSRGQGGRRQETQYF
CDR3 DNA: TGTGCCACCAGCAGAGGCCAGGGTGGGAGGCGGCAAGAGACCCAGTACTTC

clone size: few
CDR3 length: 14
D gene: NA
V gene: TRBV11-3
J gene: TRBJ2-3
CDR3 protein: CASSSGAGPDTQYF
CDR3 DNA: TGTGCCAGCAGCAGTGGGGCAGGGCCAGATACGCAGTATTTT

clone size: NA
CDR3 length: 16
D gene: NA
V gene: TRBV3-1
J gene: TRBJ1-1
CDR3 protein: CASSRWGVGGTTEAFF
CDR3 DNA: TGTGCCAGCAGCCGCTGGGGCGTGGGGGGAACCACTGAAGCTTTCTTT

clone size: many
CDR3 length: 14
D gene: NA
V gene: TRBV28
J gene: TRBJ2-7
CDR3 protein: CASSLARDTYEQYF
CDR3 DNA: TGTGCCAGCAGCCTCGCCAGGGATACCTACGAGCAGTACTTC

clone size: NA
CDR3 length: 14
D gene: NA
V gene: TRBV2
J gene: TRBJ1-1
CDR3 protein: CASTGDGMNTEAFF
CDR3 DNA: TGTGCCAGCACAGGGGACGGGATGAACACTGAAGCTTTCTTT

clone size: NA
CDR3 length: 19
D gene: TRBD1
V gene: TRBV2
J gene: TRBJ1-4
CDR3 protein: CASSELSPTGLGTNEKLFF
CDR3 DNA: TGTGCCAGCAGTGAATTATCCCCGACAGGGCTTGGAACTAATGAAAAACTGTTTTTT

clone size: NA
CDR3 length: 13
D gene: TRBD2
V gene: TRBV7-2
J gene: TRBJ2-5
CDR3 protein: CASSSVAGWTQYF
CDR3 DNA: TGTGCCAGCAGCTCCGTAGCGGGATGGACCCAGTACTTC

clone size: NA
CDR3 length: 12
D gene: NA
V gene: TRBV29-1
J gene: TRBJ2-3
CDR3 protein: CSVGLLAPTQYF
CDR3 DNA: TGCAGCGTTGGGCTTTTAGCACCTACGCAGTATTTT

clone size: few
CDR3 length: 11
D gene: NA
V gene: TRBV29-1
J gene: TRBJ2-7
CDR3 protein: CSVATGSEQYF
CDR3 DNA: TGCAGCGTTGCTACAGGGTCCGAGCAGTACTTC

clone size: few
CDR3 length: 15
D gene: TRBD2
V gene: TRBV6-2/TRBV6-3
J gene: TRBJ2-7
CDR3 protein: CASRFLAGGTYEQYF
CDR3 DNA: TGTGCCAGCAGATTCCTAGCGGGAGGGACCTACGAGCAGTACTTC

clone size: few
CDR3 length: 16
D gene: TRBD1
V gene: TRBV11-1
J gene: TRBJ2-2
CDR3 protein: CASSYTGGYDTGELFF
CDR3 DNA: TGTGCCAGCAGCTACACAGGGGGGTACGACACCGGGGAGCTGTTTTTT

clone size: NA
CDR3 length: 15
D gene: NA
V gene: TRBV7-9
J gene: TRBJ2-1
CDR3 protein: CASSLSRERNNEQFF
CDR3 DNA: TGTGCCAGCAGCTTATCCCGAGAGCGCAACAATGAGCAGTTCTTC

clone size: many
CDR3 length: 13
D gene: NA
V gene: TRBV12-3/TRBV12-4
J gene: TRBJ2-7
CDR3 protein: CASSPTGAGEQYF
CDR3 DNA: TGTGCCAGCAGTCCTACAGGGGCGGGAGAGCAGTACTTC

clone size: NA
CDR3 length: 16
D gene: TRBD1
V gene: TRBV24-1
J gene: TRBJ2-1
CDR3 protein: CATSEWGQGSHNEQFF
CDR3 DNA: TGTGCCACCAGTGAGTGGGGACAGGGATCCCACAATGAGCAGTTCTTC

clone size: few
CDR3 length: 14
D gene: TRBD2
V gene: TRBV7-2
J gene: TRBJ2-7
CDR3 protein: CASSLSGGPDEQYF
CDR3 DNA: TGTGCCAGCAGCTTGTCGGGAGGGCCGGACGAGCAGTACTTC

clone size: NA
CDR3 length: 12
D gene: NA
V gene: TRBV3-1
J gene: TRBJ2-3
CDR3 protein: CASSQKGDTQYF
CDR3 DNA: TGTGCCAGCAGCCAAAAAGGAGATACGCAGTATTTT

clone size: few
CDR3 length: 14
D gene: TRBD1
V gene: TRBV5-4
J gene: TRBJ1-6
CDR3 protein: CASSFNRGNSPLHF
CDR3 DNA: TGTGCCAGCAGCTTCAACAGGGGGAATTCACCCCTCCACTTT